The 14 T cell receptor beta chains presented below share a single source sample, sequenced in a study of CD8+ T cells in alopecia areata. Treatment reported: oral pan-JAK inhibitor, 5-10 mg twice daily. It was cDNA, reverse transcribed from extracted RNA, that served as the sequencing template. The repertoire was sequenced with immunoSEQ multiplex PCR; TCRdb's copy has only in-frame clones and lacks some. The sample consists of about 190,000 clones, over 60% of them appearing once. Source: CD4+ T cells sorted from blood, taken at week 4, from a patient treated with tofacitinib. These receptors were collected from a human donor with alopecia areata.

V is TRBV30 and J is TRBJ1-5; D is possibly TRBD1 (6 bases). The CDR3 loop spans 14 amino acids. Germline V gene lookup returns CDR1 GTSNPN and CDR2 SVGIG (reference sequence). V lost 3 bases, J lost 6 bases, and 15 bases lay in between. Here the CDR3 DNA reads TGTGCCTGGAGCACACAGGGAAGGAGTCAGCCCCAGCATTTT. Its protein is CAWSTQGRSQPQHF.

This chain connects TRBV29-1 to TRBJ2-5; D is ambiguous. The V and J ends lost 2 bases and 0 bases respectively, with 7 bases between them. CDR3 length equals 13 residues. Germline CDR1 reads SQVTM; CDR2 reads ANQGSEA. CDR3 loop: CSVESVYQETQYF. CDR3 nucleotides: TGCAGCGTTGAATCCGTTTACCAAGAGACCCAGTACTTC.

This clone has more than one count but fewer than ten. The chain joins TRBV29-1 to TRBJ1-1; tentative D call: TRBD1 (6 bases). The CDR3 is 14 residues long. CDR1 and CDR2 from the germline V gene are SQVTM and ANQGSEA. V dropped 2 bases and J dropped 0 bases, with 10 bases sitting between them. DNA of the CDR3: TGCAGCGTTGAATTGAGACAGGTGAACACTGAAGCTTTCTTT. Protein product: CSVELRQVNTEAFF.

V usage is TRBV4-1 and J usage is TRBJ2-1, with 12 nucleotides matching TRBD2. V shed 4 bases and J 6 bases; nucleotides not matched to a gene: 10. Germline V lookup: CDR1 MGHRA, CDR2 YSYEKL. The length of the CDR3 is 17 residues. The CDR3 DNA follows: TGCGCCAGCAGCCCTGGACTAGCGGGATTTTACGGCAATGAGCAGTTCTTC. Translation gives CASSPGLAGFYGNEQFF.

In its sample, this clone was seen once. The rearrangement joins TRBV7-6 to TRBJ1-2; 7 nucleotides agree with TRBD1. This CDR3 spans 15 amino acids. J gave up 8 bases and V 5 bases, and 14 bases lay outside the gene matches. The germline CDR1 and CDR2 sequences are SGHVS and FNYEAQ. DNA of the CDR3: TGTGCCAGCAGCGCGGTGACAGGGCCCATTAGGGGCTACACCTTC. It yields the protein CASSAVTGPIRGYTF.

The rearrangement joins TRBV5-6 to TRBJ2-7, with 8 nucleotides matching TRBD1. The CDR3 loop spans 14 amino acids. J gave up 3 bases and V 3 bases, and 5 bases lay outside the gene matches. Germline assignment: CDR1 SGHDT and CDR2 YYEEEE. The chain's CDR3 is CASSSGDRFYEQYF. The CDR3 nucleotides read TGTGCCAGCAGCTCCGGGGACAGGTTCTACGAGCAGTACTTC.

This chain uses TRBV4-2 with TRBJ2-1; D could derive from TRBD1 or TRBD2 (6 bases each). Germline V CDR1 and CDR2: LGHNA, YNFKEQ. The CDR3 has 15 residues. V was clipped by 4 bases and J by 8 bases, with 18 bases between them. DNA of the CDR3: TGTGCCAGCAGCCTTTCTAAGTTGGGGGGCGATGAGCAGTTCTTC. It is translated as CASSLSKLGGDEQFF.

V gene TRBV4-1 combines with J gene TRBJ1-2; tentatively, D is TRBD1 (6 bases). The CDR3 totals 15 residues. The V end lost 1 base, the J end lost 4 bases, and 13 bases lay between the germline ends. Germline-derived CDR1 and CDR2 are MGHRA and YSYEKL. Here the CDR3 DNA reads TGCGCCAGCAGCCAAGGCGGACAGCGTGGCTATGGCTACACCTTC. It yields the protein CASSQGGQRGYGYTF.

This chain uses TRBV5-6 with TRBJ2-6, with 9 bases aligning to TRBD1. Germline values: CDR1 SGHDT, CDR2 YYEEEE. This CDR3 comprises 15 residues. V gave up 4 bases and J gave up 2 bases; unmatched junction bases: 1. CDR3 bases: TGTGCCAGCAGCCGGACAGGGGCTGGGGCCAACGTCCTGACTTTC. It translates to CASSRTGAGANVLTF.

The chain has TRBV5-1 and TRBJ2-5, with 9 positions matching TRBD2. Germline lookup yields CDR1 SGHRS and CDR2 YFSETQ. This CDR3 spans 15 amino acids. The J segment lost 0 bases and the V segment lost 0 bases, leaving 0 bases of the junction unmatched. CDR3 in amino acids: CASSLVAGDQETQYF. The DNA for the CDR3 is TGCGCCAGCAGCTTGGTAGCGGGAGACCAAGAGACCCAGTACTTC.

The rearrangement joins TRBV5-1 to TRBJ2-2; 11 bases map to TRBD2. Germline assignment: CDR1 SGHRS and CDR2 YFSETQ. J was trimmed by 5 bases and V by 0 bases; bases with no gene match: 0. This CDR3 has 15 residues. CDR3 DNA sequence: TGCGCCAGCAGCTTGGGACTAGCGGGGACCGGGGAGCTGTTTTTT. Its protein product is CASSLGLAGTGELFF. Looking up the rest from reference TRBV5-1 and TRBJ2-2 gives the full variable domain: KAGVTQTPRYLIKTRGQQVTLSCSPISGHRSVSWYQQTPGQGLQFLFEYFSETQRNKGNFPGRFSGRQFSNSRSEMNVSTLELGDSALYLCASSLGLAGTGELFFGEGSRLTVL.

The chain links TRBV7-6 to TRBJ2-7; 9 nucleotides align to TRBD1. The CDR3 loop spans 13 amino acids. The V gene end was trimmed by 4 bases and the J gene end by 5 bases; junction bases not matched to a gene: 3. Germline CDR1 SGHVS, CDR2 FNYEAQ. CDR3 protein: CASSSGTGNEQYF. CDR3 in DNA: TGTGCCAGCAGCTCCGGGACAGGGAACGAGCAGTACTTC.

A note on this clone: Other DNA sequences in this sample translate to the same CDR3. V is TRBV9 and J is TRBJ2-1; TRBD2 is a possible D gene (6 bases). Germline CDR1 SGDLS, CDR2 YYNGEE. The V end was cut by 0 bases, the J end by 0 bases, with 7 bases between. This CDR3 has 15 amino acids. CDR3 region: CASSVGGGSYNEQFF. For the CDR3, the DNA is TGTGCCAGCAGCGTAGGGGGAGGCTCCTACAATGAGCAGTTCTTC. Variable domain in full (rest from reference TRBV9 and TRBJ2-1): DSGVTQTPKHLITATGQRVTLRCSPRSGDLSVYWYQQSLDQGLQFLIQYYNGEERAKGNILERFSAQQFPDLHSELNLSSLELGDSALYFCASSVGGGSYNEQFFGPGTRLTVL.

There are a few counts of this clone. V usage is TRBV10-3 and J usage is TRBJ2-2; the D is unclear. V was pared by 4 bases and J by 2 bases, with 8 bases between. This CDR3 is 14 amino acids long. Germline V gene data show CDR1 as ENHRY and CDR2 as SYGVKD. CDR3 amino acids: CAISASPNTGELFF. The CDR3 DNA reads TGTGCCATCAGTGCTTCTCCCAACACCGGGGAGCTGTTTTTT.